The rows below give T cell receptor beta chains drawn from one sample of a study of human T cells and chemical hapten exposure. TCRdb itself ran the RACE reads through MiXCR, one entry per CDR3 protein. Among some 400,000 distinct CDR3 sequences, approximately 5.1% were seen once, and the ten largest hold 2.5% to 3%. This material consisted of whole blood, taken in connection with sensitization to the hapten diphenylcyclopropenone (DPC). The receptors derive from a woman in her 50s with alopecia areata. Some clones in this sample may be carry-over from other donors' samples. CDR3s include the opening cysteine and the closing phenylalanine or tryptophan. Each record gives: J gene, clone size, V gene, D gene, CDR3 DNA, CDR3 protein. D genes are given only for firm matches. Size is stated for part of the rows, as once, few or many counts, or as a class when the clone is expanded.

J: TRBJ2-3
size: .
V: TRBV20-1
D: TRBD2
DNA: TGCAGTGCCCCCCTGGGAGCGGGGCTCACAGATACGCAGTATTTT
CDR3: CSAPLGAGLTDTQYF

J: TRBJ1-3
size: few
V: TRBV2
D: .
DNA: TGTGCCAGCAGTGAGGGCCGGGTCTCTGGAAACACCATATATTTT
CDR3: CASSEGRVSGNTIYF

J: TRBJ2-7
size: few
V: TRBV27
D: .
DNA: TGTGCCAGCAGTTTAGGGCCATCCCCGTACGAGCAGTACTTC
CDR3: CASSLGPSPYEQYF

J: TRBJ2-3
size: .
V: TRBV14
D: .
DNA: TGTGCCAGCAGCCAAGTCTACGCAGATACGCAGTATTTT
CDR3: CASSQVYADTQYF

J: TRBJ2-2
size: many
V: TRBV3-1
D: TRBD1
DNA: TGTGCCAGCAGCCACCAAGGGACAGGGCGCACCGGGGAGCTGTTTTTT
CDR3: CASSHQGTGRTGELFF

J: TRBJ2-6
size: many
V: TRBV10-3
D: .
DNA: TGTGCCATCTCGGGAGCCCAGGTCTCTGGGGCCAACGTCCTGACTTTC
CDR3: CAISGAQVSGANVLTF

J: TRBJ2-1
size: many
V: TRBV19
D: .
DNA: TGTGCCAGTAGTATTGTCGCGGTCAATGAGCAGTTCTTC
CDR3: CASSIVAVNEQFF

J: TRBJ1-4
size: many
V: TRBV20-1
D: .
DNA: TGCAGTGCCGAGGGCCGGGCGGTCACTAATGAAAAACTGTTTTTT
CDR3: CSAEGRAVTNEKLFF

J: TRBJ2-2
size: .
V: TRBV28
D: .
DNA: TGTGCCAGCAGTTTAACAGGGTACACCGGGGAGCTGTTTTTT
CDR3: CASSLTGYTGELFF

J: TRBJ2-3
size: few
V: TRBV20-1
D: TRBD1
DNA: TGCAGTGCTAGCCCCCGGGACAGAGTTAGCACAGATACGCAGTATTTT
CDR3: CSASPRDRVSTDTQYF

J: TRBJ2-1
size: many
V: TRBV27
D: .
DNA: TGTGCCAGCAGCCTCAACGGGGGTCCCTACAATGAGCAGTTCTTC
CDR3: CASSLNGGPYNEQFF

J: TRBJ1-2
size: many
V: TRBV2
D: .
DNA: TGTGCCAGCAGTGATGTGGGCCAACACCACTATGGCTACACCTTC
CDR3: CASSDVGQHHYGYTF

J: TRBJ2-1
size: many
V: TRBV20-1
D: .
DNA: TGCAGACCTTCCCCTGGCGGGGCTTTGTACAATGAGCAGTTCTTC
CDR3: CRPSPGGALYNEQFF

J: TRBJ1-2
size: .
V: TRBV6-1
D: .
DNA: TGTGCCAGCGCACCAACTCCCGGGACGGGAATCTATGGCTACACCTTC
CDR3: CASAPTPGTGIYGYTF

J: TRBJ1-1
size: .
V: TRBV6-1
D: .
DNA: TGTGCCACCCTTCAGGGACCGGGTGAAGCTTTCTTT
CDR3: CATLQGPGEAFF

J: TRBJ1-4
size: .
V: TRBV29-1
D: TRBD1
DNA: TGCAGCGGCGGCACAGGGGGTAGACTGTTTTTT
CDR3: CSGGTGGRLFF

J: TRBJ2-5
size: many
V: TRBV5-6
D: .
DNA: TGTGCCAGCAGCTGGGGAGGACAGAGGTTAGAGACCCAGTACTTC
CDR3: CASSWGGQRLETQYF

J: TRBJ2-1
size: many
V: TRBV27
D: TRBD2
DNA: TGTGCCAGCAGTTTACTGGCTAGCGGAACGAATGAGCAGTTCTTC
CDR3: CASSLLASGTNEQFF

J: TRBJ2-3
size: many
V: TRBV7-9
D: TRBD2
DNA: TGTGCCAGCAGCTTAGCATTGACTAGCGGGAGTGCAGATACGCAGTATTTT
CDR3: CASSLALTSGSADTQYF

J: TRBJ2-5
size: .
V: TRBV5-1
D: .
DNA: TGCGCCAGCAGCTTGGAAGCAGGAATAGGATTTGAGACCCAGTACTTC
CDR3: CASSLEAGIGFETQYF

J: TRBJ2-7
size: few
V: TRBV7-9
D: .
DNA: TGTGCCAGCAGCCGCTTGGAGCGCCCCACCTACGAGCAGTACTTC
CDR3: CASSRLERPTYEQYF

J: TRBJ2-5
size: few
V: TRBV7-6
D: .
DNA: TGTGCCAGCAGCTCCCTTAAGACAGTCCAAGAGACCCAGTACTTC
CDR3: CASSSLKTVQETQYF